The present T cell receptor beta chain was sequenced within a study of T cells after yellow fever vaccination. Whole-study findings and limits: Relatively few clonotypes were ones that appeared in both CD4 and CD8 compartments. Booster sampling recovered most clones from primary vaccination (roughly 96% CD4, roughly 86% CD8). Weaker, the secondary response peaked sooner, at day 5 versus 15.

On this clonotype: The antigen is undetermined. Because it lacks the conserved phenylalanine or tryptophan at the end, this CDR3 is likely a read error.

Template switching with 5'RACE generated the TCR cDNA and added a universal primer site and UMIs. TCRdb called the 5' RACE reads again in MiXCR, with one record for every CDR3 protein. The top ten clones hold roughly 18% of a sample with about 400,000 distinct CDR3 sequences, roughly 10% of them seen once. Germline V lookup: CDR1 SQVTM, CDR2 ANQGSEA. The CDR3 length is 9 residues. V shed 6 bases and J shed 8 bases, with 5 bases lying between them. This TCR came from a man younger than 30 who received the YFV17D yellow fever vaccine. The source material was PBMCs, sampled on the day of the first yellow fever vaccination. The genes are TRBV29-1 and TRBJ2-1; D gene ambiguous. In nucleotides, the CDR3 is TGCAGCGTCCAAGATGAGCAGTTCATC. Translating it yields CSVQDEQFI.